Presented here are 24 T cell receptor beta chains from one specimen sequenced in a study of a mutant IDH1 vaccine in newly diagnosed glioma. Time point noted: week 47, end of study. Mutant IDH1 20-mer peptide, at 300 ug, made up each vaccine dose, with topical imiquimod. Antigens of these TCRs are unknown. The assay was immunoSEQ multiplex PCR, and TCRdb's table has in-frame clones only and misses some. Of about 33,000 clones detected, roughly 70% appear once; the ten largest clones hold 8.9%. The sample was PBMCs, taken from a glioma patient whose treatment included an IDH1 peptide vaccine. Receptors were obtained from a man in his forties with glioma.

This clone was seen more than once but under ten times. The rearrangement links TRBV5-1 to TRBJ1-1, with a weak D call TRBD1 (6 bases). Germline CDR1 reads SGHRS; CDR2 reads YFSETQ. Deletions cut 0 bases from V and 5 bases from J, with 11 bases between. This CDR3 spans 14 amino acids. The CDR3, as DNA: TGCGCCAGCAGCTTGGCGGGGGGGCTAACTGAAGCTTTCTTT. As protein: CASSLAGGLTEAFF.

This clone appeared a single time. The V call is TRBV7-2, the J call TRBJ2-1, with a possible D match to TRBD2 (6 bases). The CDR3 runs 17 residues. Germline V gene sequence: CDR1 SGHTA, CDR2 FQGNSA. V was trimmed by 2 bases and J by 5 bases, leaving 19 bases between them. The CDR3 spells CASSLIGGKVSHNEQFF. The CDR3 nucleotides are TGTGCCAGCAGCTTAATCGGCGGGAAGGTATCGCACAATGAGCAGTTCTTC.

V gene TRBV14 combines with J gene TRBJ1-4; D is unresolved. The CDR3 runs to 12 residues. Germline V gene sequence: CDR1 SGHDN, CDR2 FVKESK. V lost 0 bases, J lost 15 bases, and 11 bases lay in between. CDR3 loop: CASSQDWGVMFF. The CDR3 region has the DNA TGTGCCAGCAGCCAAGATTGGGGAGTAATGTTTTTT.

In DNA form, the CDR3 reads TGTGCCAGCAGCTTATTTAGCGAAGTTGCCGGGGAGCTGTTTTTT. Amino acid sequence: CASSLFSEVAGELFF. The rearrangement joins TRBV11-2 to TRBJ2-2; TRBD2 might be the D (5 bases). Germline assignment: CDR1 SGHAT and CDR2 FQNNGV. This CDR3 comprises 15 residues. The V end was cut by 2 bases, the J end by 6 bases, with 13 bases between.

This clone was detected a few times. This sequence joins TRBV10-1 and TRBJ1-2; 8 bases fit TRBD1. Losses at the gene ends were 3 bases for V and 4 bases for J; bases not matched to a gene: 7. The germline V gene has CDR1 WNHNN and CDR2 SYGVQD (reference sequence). This CDR3 comprises 15 residues. CDR3 nucleotide sequence: TGCGCCAGCAGTGATCAAGGACAGGGATTCTATGGCTACACCTTC. It translates to CASSDQGQGFYGYTF.

In its sample, this clone was seen a few times. The rearrangement links TRBV30 to TRBJ1-1, with 7 bases that match TRBD1. Germline CDR1 reads GTSNPN; CDR2 reads SVGIG (reference sequence). With 1 base clipped from V and 10 bases from J, the junction kept 6 bases outside the gene matches. The CDR3 consists of 12 residues. The CDR3 nucleotides read TGTGCCTGGAGTGGCGACAGGGTAGGAGCTTTCTTT. Translated: CAWSGDRVGAFF.

The J gene is TRBJ2-3, the V gene TRBV4-3; D is unresolved. Germline lookup yields CDR1 LGHNA and CDR2 YSLEER. The CDR3 consists of 16 residues. The V end was cut by 0 bases, the J end by 6 bases, with 16 bases between. The CDR3 region has the DNA TGCGCCAGCAGCCAAGATCCCCGGCCCCCGGCGGATACGCAGTATTTT. Its translation is CASSQDPRPPADTQYF.

V usage is TRBV7-7 and J usage is TRBJ2-5, with D tentatively TRBD1 (6 bases). The germline gives CDR1 SSHAT, CDR2 FNYEAQ (reference sequence). This CDR3 region has 15 residues. V lost 1 base to trimming and J lost 0 bases, with 9 bases between them. The CDR3 DNA reads TGTGCCAGCAGCTTAGGAGGGACACACCAAGAGACCCAGTACTTC. Its translation: CASSLGGTHQETQYF.

This chain connects TRBV27 to TRBJ1-4; D unclear. Germline values: CDR1 MNHEY, CDR2 SMNVEV (reference sequence). The length of the CDR3 is 12 residues. V dropped 6 bases and J dropped 0 bases, with 2 bases sitting between them. This CDR3 is CASRTTNEKLFF. In DNA, the CDR3 is TGTGCCAGCAGGACAACTAATGAAAAACTGTTTTTT.

The chain recombines TRBV27 with TRBJ2-1; D is unresolved. Germline V gene sequence: CDR1 MNHEY, CDR2 SMNVEV (reference sequence). The CDR3 runs 13 residues. V was shortened by 5 bases and J by 5 bases, with 10 bases between the two germline ends. The CDR3 bases are TGTGCCAGCAGTCCAAGAGGTAACAATGAGCAGTTCTTC. It codes for CASSPRGNNEQFF.

The chain recombines TRBV7-6 with TRBJ2-5; D remains unclear. There are 13 residues in the CDR3. Germline assignment: CDR1 SGHVS and CDR2 FNYEAQ. The germline V and J ends were trimmed by 1 base and 3 bases, with 6 bases remaining between them. The CDR3, as DNA: TGTGCCAGCAGCTTAGGTGGGAAAGAGACCCAGTACTTC. Amino acid sequence: CASSLGGKETQYF.

Note on this clone: Different DNA sequences within this sample yield the same CDR3. This chain uses TRBV27 with TRBJ2-3; D tentatively fits TRBD1 or TRBD2 (6 bases each). Looked up from germline, CDR1 is MNHEY and CDR2 is SMNVEV (reference sequence). There are 15 residues in the CDR3. V was trimmed by 6 bases and J by 1 base, leaving 14 bases between them. CDR3 DNA: TGTGCCAGCAGCCTAGGGGGACTGCGCACAGATACGCAGTATTTT. It yields the protein CASSLGGLRTDTQYF.

The rearrangement uses TRBV11-3 and TRBJ1-3; tentative D call: TRBD1 (6 bases). Germline V gene lookup returns CDR1 SGHNT and CDR2 YENEEA. Trimming stripped 1 base from V and 2 bases from J, with 15 bases between. The CDR3 totals 17 residues. The CDR3 sequence is CASSLAPGVGTGNTIYF. CDR3 DNA sequence: TGTGCCAGCAGCTTAGCCCCAGGGGTTGGAACTGGAAACACCATATATTTT.

CDR3 in DNA: TGTGCCAGCAGTTTAGGACAGTTCTATGGCTACACCTTC. Its translation: CASSLGQFYGYTF. This chain joins TRBV6-5 and TRBJ1-2, with D possibly TRBD1 on 6 matching bases. Germline V CDR1 and CDR2: MNHEY, SVGAGI. V lost 4 bases, J lost 4 bases, and 10 bases lay in between. The length of the CDR3 is 13 residues.

The CDR3 DNA follows: TGTGCCAGCAGTGGCTCAGGGGGCTACGATGGCTACACCTTC. This translates into CASSGSGGYDGYTF. The chain links TRBV25-1 to TRBJ1-2; 8 bases match TRBD1. V lost 4 bases and J lost 6; bases outside the gene matches: 7. The CDR3 totals 14 residues. The V gene's germline CDR1 is MGHDK and CDR2 SYGVNS.

In this sample, this clone turned up a few times. The chain recombines TRBV2 with TRBJ1-1; D is undetermined. Germline V CDR1 and CDR2: SNHLY, FYNNEI. V dropped 4 bases and J dropped 1 base, with 7 bases sitting between them. CDR3 size: 13 residues. CDR3: CASSVSRNTEAFF. Written as DNA, the CDR3 is TGTGCCAGCAGTGTTTCCCGGAACACTGAAGCTTTCTTT. Variable domain in full (rest from reference TRBV2 and TRBJ1-1): EPEVTQTPSHQVTQMGQEVILRCVPISNHLYFYWYRQILGQKVEFLVSFYNNEISEKSEIFDDQFSVERPDGSNFTLKIRSTKLEDSAMYFCASSVSRNTEAFFGQGTRLTVV.

The CDR3 DNA reads as TGTGCCAGCAGCCGCCGGGACGGCACCTACGAGCAGTACGTC. This sequence encodes CASSRRDGTYEQYV. The gene calls are TRBV7-7 and TRBJ2-7; perhaps D is TRBD1 or TRBD2 (5 bases each). V gave up 5 bases and J gave up 2 bases, with 13 bases separating them. This CDR3 region has 14 residues. Germline assignment: CDR1 SSHAT and CDR2 FNYEAQ (reference sequence).

The rearrangement links TRBV7-2 to TRBJ1-2, with D possibly TRBD1 on 6 matching bases. The V end was cut by 5 bases, the J end by 3 bases, with 13 bases between. CDR1 is SGHTA, CDR2 FQGNSA, per germline. The CDR3 is made up of 14 amino acids. The CDR3 coding sequence is TGTGCCAGCAGCACCGGGACAAATGACTATGGCTACACCTTC. Residues: CASSTGTNDYGYTF.

This clone was counted a few times. The chain recombines TRBV7-9 with TRBJ1-1, with 10 bases matching TRBD1. V was pared by 4 bases and J by 3 bases, with 2 bases of the junction left unmatched. From germline, CDR1 is SEHNR and CDR2 FQNEAQ (reference sequence). The CDR3 contains 14 residues. The CDR3 loop is CASSSGTGDTEAFF. The CDR3 nucleotides are TGTGCCAGCAGCTCCGGGACAGGGGACACTGAAGCTTTCTTT.

This clone has more than one count but fewer than ten. The chain combines TRBV30 with TRBJ1-4; 7 nucleotides align to TRBD1. Trimming at V came to 3 bases and at J to 2 bases, leaving 3 bases not matched to a gene. Per germline, CDR1 GTSNPN and CDR2 SVGIG (reference sequence). The CDR3 is made up of 14 amino acids. The CDR3 nucleotides read TGTGCCTGGAGCAAGGGGGCGACTAATGAAAAACTGTTTTTT. This sequence encodes CAWSKGATNEKLFF.

The chain is built from TRBV2 and TRBJ2-2; a possible D gene is TRBD1 (6 bases). Trimming cost V 6 bases and J 4 bases, with 12 bases left between them. The CDR3 covers 14 residues. Germline loops: CDR1 SNHLY, CDR2 FYNNEI. The CDR3 nucleotides are TGTGCCAGCAGGGCGACAGGCCTCACCGGGGAGCTGTTTTTT. Residues: CASRATGLTGELFF.

This clone was observed a few times. The rearrangement links TRBV5-6 to TRBJ2-3, with TRBD1 matching over 7 bases. CDR3 length: 17 amino acids. CDR1 and CDR2 from the germline V gene are SGHDT and YYEEEE. V lost 0 bases to trimming and J lost 5 bases; unmatched junction nucleotides: 12. The CDR3 sequence: CASSLGARDSVRDTQYF. CDR3 nucleotides: TGTGCCAGCAGCTTGGGGGCCCGGGACAGCGTTAGAGATACGCAGTATTTT.

This clone was seen only a few times. The genes are TRBV5-4 and TRBJ2-1; TRBD2 might be the D (5 bases). This CDR3 is built from 15 residues. V was cut by 0 bases and J by 0 bases, with 7 bases left in between. From germline, CDR1 is SGHNT and CDR2 YYREEE (reference sequence). CDR3 DNA: TGTGCCAGCAGCTTGGGAGGGAGCTCCTACAATGAGCAGTTCTTC. Its protein product is CASSLGGSSYNEQFF.

The chain joins TRBV7-6 to TRBJ2-3; TRBD2 agrees at 10 bases. The CDR3 has 18 residues. Germline-derived CDR1 and CDR2 are SGHVS and FNYEAQ. The V and J ends lost 2 bases and 2 bases, in that order; junction bases with no gene match: 10. This chain's CDR3 is CASSLLQGTSGDTDTQYF. The DNA of the CDR3 is TGTGCCAGCAGCTTACTTCAGGGTACTAGCGGGGACACAGATACGCAGTATTTT. The full variable domain, rest sourced from reference TRBV7-6 and TRBJ2-3, is GAGVSQSPRYKVTKRGQDVALRCDPISGHVSLYWYRQALGQGPEFLTYFNYEAQQDKSGLPNDRFSAERPEGSISTLTIQRTEQRDSAMYRCASSLLQGTSGDTDTQYFGPGTRLTVL.